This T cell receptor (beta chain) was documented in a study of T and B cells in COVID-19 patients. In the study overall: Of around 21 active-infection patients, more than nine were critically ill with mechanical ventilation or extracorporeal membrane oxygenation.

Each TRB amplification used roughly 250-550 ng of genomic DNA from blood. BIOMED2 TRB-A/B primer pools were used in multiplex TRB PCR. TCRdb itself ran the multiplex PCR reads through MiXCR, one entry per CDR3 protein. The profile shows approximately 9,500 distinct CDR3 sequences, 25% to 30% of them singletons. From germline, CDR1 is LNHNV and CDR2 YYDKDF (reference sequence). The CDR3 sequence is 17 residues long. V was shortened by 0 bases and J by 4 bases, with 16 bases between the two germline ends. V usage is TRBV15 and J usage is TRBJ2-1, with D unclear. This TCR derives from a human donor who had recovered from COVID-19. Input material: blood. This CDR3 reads CATSRDKSGPKYNEQFF. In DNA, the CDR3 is TGTGCCACCAGCAGAGATAAAAGTGGACCGAAGTACAATGAGCAGTTCTTC.